Listed below are T cell receptor beta chains from one sample, sequenced in a study of shared clonotypes between healthy human individuals. Produced via immunoSEQ multiplex PCR; TCRdb's table is partial and in-frame only. The sample has approximately 2,000,000 clones, over 85% seen once. The sample was naive CD8+ T cells from PBMCs. The source of these receptors is a man aged 18 to 29 in good health. Some clones in this sample may be carry-over from other donors' samples. Each CDR3 is given with its conserved first and last residue. The D gene is left open where the match is weak. Only some rows state a clone size, as once, few, many or a class for expanded clones.

once	TRBV29-1	TRBJ2-2	.	CSVAPVANTGELFF	TGCAGCGTGGCCCCCGTCGCGAACACCGGGGAGCTGTTTTTT
.	TRBV13	TRBJ2-7	TRBD1	CASSHRGKGYEQYF	TGTGCCAGCAGTCACAGGGGAAAAGGGTACGAGCAGTACTTC
once	TRBV5-3	TRBJ2-3	.	CARSPTGPSTDTQYF	TGTGCCAGAAGCCCCACAGGGCCAAGCACAGATACGCAGTATTTT
.	TRBV28	TRBJ2-1	TRBD1	CASSLSGQGPNEQFF	TGTGCCAGCAGTTTATCTGGACAGGGGCCTAATGAGCAGTTCTTC
.	TRBV9	TRBJ2-1	TRBD1	CASSVGTGRDEQFF	TGTGCCAGCAGCGTCGGGACAGGGCGGGATGAGCAGTTCTTC
many	TRBV11-2	TRBJ2-5	TRBD2	CASSLGGGLRETQYF	TGTGCCAGCAGCTTAGGCGGGGGGTTGAGGGAGACCCAGTACTTC
.	TRBV6-1	TRBJ2-2	.	CASSTRNTGELFF	TGTGCCAGCAGCACTCGAAACACCGGGGAGCTGTTTTTT
.	TRBV19	TRBJ2-7	TRBD1	CASTPTGGSYEQYF	TGTGCCAGTACCCCGACAGGGGGGTCCTACGAGCAGTACTTC
once	TRBV27	TRBJ1-2	TRBD1	CASAPRTGGNYGYTF	TGTGCCAGCGCTCCCCGGACAGGAGGTAACTATGGCTACACCTTC
.	TRBV7-2	TRBJ2-5	TRBD2	CASSPGWWGGRQETQYF	TGTGCCAGCAGCCCAGGCTGGTGGGGCGGGAGACAAGAGACCCAGTACTTC
.	TRBV27	TRBJ2-7	.	CASSPTPLEQYF	TGTGCCAGCAGCCCCACCCCACTCGAGCAGTACTTC
.	TRBV5-8	TRBJ1-1	.	CASRRRVGDTEAFF	TGTGCCAGCAGGAGGCGCGTCGGGGACACTGAAGCTTTCTTT
.	TRBV5-1	TRBJ1-2	TRBD1	CASSQDRGTYGYTF	TGCGCCAGCAGCCAGGACAGGGGGACTTATGGCTACACCTTC
.	TRBV2	TRBJ2-2	.	CASYGVEGTGELFF	TGTGCCAGCTACGGAGTCGAAGGCACCGGGGAGCTGTTTTTT
.	TRBV27	TRBJ2-2	TRBD2	CASSGRTSGTFTGELFF	TGTGCCAGCAGTGGAAGGACTAGCGGGACCTTCACCGGGGAGCTGTTTTTT
once	TRBV9	TRBJ2-4	TRBD2	CASSVELAGGENIQYF	TGTGCCAGCAGCGTAGAATTAGCGGGTGGGGAAAACATTCAGTACTTC
.	TRBV19	TRBJ2-2	.	CASTLGGPYTGELFF	TGTGCCAGTACCCTAGGGGGGCCGTACACCGGGGAGCTGTTTTTT
.	TRBV29-1	TRBJ2-1	.	CSVELGAGSYNEQFF	TGCAGCGTTGAGTTGGGGGCAGGGTCCTACAATGAGCAGTTCTTC
.	TRBV10-3	TRBJ2-2	TRBD1	CAITPGQDTGELFF	TGTGCCATCACACCGGGACAGGACACCGGGGAGCTGTTTTTT
.	TRBV5-4	TRBJ2-5	TRBD2	CASSQTSGRSETQYF	TGTGCCAGCAGTCAGACTAGCGGGAGATCGGAGACCCAGTACTTC
.	TRBV6-4	TRBJ1-5	.	CASSDPSNRDSNQPQHF	TGTGCCAGCAGTGACCCCTCTAACCGGGACAGCAATCAGCCCCAGCATTTT
.	TRBV6-1	TRBJ2-1	.	CASEGGGRNEQFF	TGTGCCAGCGAGGGAGGGGGTCGGAATGAGCAGTTCTTC
.	TRBV27	TRBJ2-7	.	CASSLVGGKGVSEQYF	TGTGCCAGCAGTTTAGTGGGGGGTAAAGGGGTAAGCGAGCAGTACTTC
.	TRBV19	TRBJ2-1	TRBD2	CASRDPSLAGHYNEQFF	TGTGCCAGTAGGGATCCTTCCCTAGCGGGTCATTACAATGAGCAGTTCTTC
.	TRBV11-2	TRBJ2-1	TRBD1	CASSFGTAMDNEQFF	TGTGCCAGCAGCTTCGGGACAGCGATGGACAATGAGCAGTTCTTC
.	TRBV20-1	TRBJ2-1	.	CSAREGNEQFF	TGCAGTGCTAGAGAAGGCAATGAGCAGTTCTTC
.	TRBV6-5	TRBJ1-3	.	CACSQSFSGNTIYF	TGTGCTTGTTCTCAGTCCTTCTCTGGAAACACCATATATTTT
.	TRBV6-5	TRBJ2-1	.	CASTSPGKYNEQFF	TGTGCCAGCACCTCGCCCGGGAAGTACAATGAGCAGTTCTTC
.	TRBV28	TRBJ2-7	TRBD2	CASSFGGSSYEQYF	TGTGCCAGCAGTTTCGGCGGGAGTTCTTACGAGCAGTACTTC
once	TRBV4-3	TRBJ2-7	.	CASSQAGRYEQYF	TGCGCCAGCAGCCAAGCGGGGCGCTACGAGCAGTACTTC
.	TRBV11-3	TRBJ2-7	TRBD1	CASSSEGTGYSEQYF	TGTGCCAGCAGCTCCGAGGGGACAGGGTATAGCGAGCAGTACTTC
.	TRBV7-9	TRBJ2-5	.	CASSLILAGWETQYF	TGTGCCAGCAGCTTAATTTTGGCCGGTTGGGAGACCCAGTACTTC
.	TRBV4-2	TRBJ2-7	TRBD1	CASSQGDRGRYEQYF	TGTGCCAGCAGCCAAGGGGACAGGGGGAGGTACGAGCAGTACTTC
once	TRBV9	TRBJ2-6	.	CASSSTQGTKAGANVLTF	TGTGCCAGCAGTTCTACGCAGGGGACCAAGGCTGGGGCCAACGTCCTGACTTTC
.	TRBV27	TRBJ2-7	TRBD2	CASREIAGPSSYEQYF	TGTGCCAGCAGGGAAATAGCGGGCCCCAGCTCCTACGAGCAGTACTTC
.	TRBV6-4	TRBJ2-7	TRBD2	CASSDKSGRAHEQYF	TGTGCCAGCAGTGATAAGAGCGGGAGGGCCCACGAGCAGTACTTC
.	TRBV29-1	TRBJ2-1	.	CSVVTGKGEQFF	TGCAGCGTTGTAACAGGGAAGGGTGAGCAGTTCTTC
.	TRBV7-9	TRBJ2-7	TRBD2	CASSLASSGSLMPPEQYF	TGTGCCAGCAGCTTAGCCTCTAGCGGGTCCCTCATGCCTCCCGAGCAGTACTTC
.	TRBV5-4	TRBJ2-2	.	CASSLTGSGELFF	TGTGCCAGCAGCCTAACAGGGTCCGGGGAGCTGTTTTTT
.	TRBV5-6	TRBJ2-7	.	CASSLVGAEQYF	TGTGCCAGCAGCCTGGTTGGGGCCGAGCAGTACTTC
.	TRBV9	TRBJ1-1	.	CASSPEVRLPTEAFF	TGTGCCAGCAGCCCAGAGGTCCGGTTACCCACTGAAGCTTTCTTT
.	TRBV27	TRBJ2-1	TRBD1	CASSQTTGTGSYNEQFF	TGTGCCAGCAGTCAGACGACCGGGACAGGGTCCTACAATGAGCAGTTCTTC
.	TRBV29-1	TRBJ1-2	.	CSVYRGGGYGYTF	TGCAGCGTCTACCGTGGGGGTGGCTATGGCTACACCTTC
.	TRBV27	TRBJ2-1	TRBD2	CASSLSFRGAYNEQFF	TGTGCCAGCAGTTTATCGTTCCGGGGGGCCTACAATGAGCAGTTCTTC
.	TRBV9	TRBJ1-4	.	CASSAGRGYTEKLFF	TGTGCCAGCAGCGCGGGTAGGGGATATACAGAAAAACTGTTTTTT
few	TRBV5-8	TRBJ1-1	.	CASSALRAYTEAFF	TGTGCCAGCAGCGCCCTGAGAGCCTACACTGAAGCTTTCTTT
.	TRBV6-5	TRBJ2-7	TRBD1	CASSYSTGAPTEQYF	TGTGCCAGCAGTTACTCCACAGGGGCGCCCACCGAGCAGTACTTC
.	TRBV12-5	TRBJ2-1	TRBD2	CASALMPAGAHNEQFF	TGTGCTAGTGCCCTAATGCCAGCGGGAGCACACAATGAGCAGTTCTTC
.	TRBV27	TRBJ1-3	.	CASSALSGNTIYF	TGTGCCAGCAGTGCCCTCTCTGGAAACACCATATATTTT
.	TRBV19	TRBJ2-3	.	CASSLGHPLTDTQYF	TGTGCCAGTAGTCTCGGACACCCGCTCACAGATACGCAGTATTTT
.	TRBV28	TRBJ2-3	.	CASSLGSRSTQYF	TGTGCCAGCAGTTTGGGGTCACGAAGTACGCAGTATTTT
.	TRBV28	TRBJ2-7	TRBD1	CASSFPLQGAGGDEQYF	TGTGCCAGCAGTTTCCCCTTACAGGGGGCTGGAGGAGACGAGCAGTACTTC
.	TRBV7-6	TRBJ2-1	TRBD2	CASSLALAGTTRGGEQFF	TGTGCCAGCAGCTTAGCGCTAGCGGGAACAACAAGGGGGGGTGAGCAGTTCTTC
.	TRBV7-3	TRBJ2-1	.	CASSSVGGPGDNEQFF	TGTGCCAGCAGCTCCGTAGGCGGCCCAGGGGACAATGAGCAGTTCTTC